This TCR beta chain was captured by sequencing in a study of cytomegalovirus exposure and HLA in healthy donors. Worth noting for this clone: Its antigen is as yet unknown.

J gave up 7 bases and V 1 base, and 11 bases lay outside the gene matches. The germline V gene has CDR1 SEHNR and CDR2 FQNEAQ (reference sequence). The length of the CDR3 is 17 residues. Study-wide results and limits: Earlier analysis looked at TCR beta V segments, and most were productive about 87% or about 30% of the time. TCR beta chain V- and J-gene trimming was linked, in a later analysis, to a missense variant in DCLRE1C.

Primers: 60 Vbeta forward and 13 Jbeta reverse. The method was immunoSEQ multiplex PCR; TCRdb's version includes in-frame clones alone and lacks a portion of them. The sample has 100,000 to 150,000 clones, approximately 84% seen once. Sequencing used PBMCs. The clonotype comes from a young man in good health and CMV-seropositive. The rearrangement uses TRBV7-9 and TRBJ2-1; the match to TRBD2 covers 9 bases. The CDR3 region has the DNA TGTGCCAGCAGCTTAGAGGGCGGGAGGGCTTCTGGTAATGAGCAGTTCTTC. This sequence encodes CASSLEGGRASGNEQFF.